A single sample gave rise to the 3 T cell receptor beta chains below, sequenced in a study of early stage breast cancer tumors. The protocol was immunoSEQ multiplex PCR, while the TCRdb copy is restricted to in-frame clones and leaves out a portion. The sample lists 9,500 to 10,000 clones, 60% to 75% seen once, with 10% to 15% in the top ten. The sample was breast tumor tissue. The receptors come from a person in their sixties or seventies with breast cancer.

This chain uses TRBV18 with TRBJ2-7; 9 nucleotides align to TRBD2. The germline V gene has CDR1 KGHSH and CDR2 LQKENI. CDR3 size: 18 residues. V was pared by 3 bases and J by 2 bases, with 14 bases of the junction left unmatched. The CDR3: CASSPGSSGRGRAYEQYF. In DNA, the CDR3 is TGTGCCAGCTCACCGGGGAGTAGCGGGCGCGGGAGGGCCTACGAGCAGTACTTC.

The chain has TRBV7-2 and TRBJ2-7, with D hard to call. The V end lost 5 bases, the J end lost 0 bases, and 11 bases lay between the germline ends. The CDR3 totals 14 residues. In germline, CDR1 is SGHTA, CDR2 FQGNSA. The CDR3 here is CASSPSRGSYEQYF. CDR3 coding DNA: TGTGCCAGCAGCCCCTCTCGAGGCTCCTACGAGCAGTACTTC.

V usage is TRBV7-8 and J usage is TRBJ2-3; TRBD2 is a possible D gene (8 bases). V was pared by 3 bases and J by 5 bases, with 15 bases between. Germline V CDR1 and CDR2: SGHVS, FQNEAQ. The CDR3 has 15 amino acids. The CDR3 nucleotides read TGTGCCAGCAGCTTTCGGGAGGGGGCCTTAGATACGCAGTATTTT. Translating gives CASSFREGALDTQYF.